This T cell receptor (beta chain) was captured by sequencing in a study of a mutant IDH1 vaccine in newly diagnosed glioma. With regard to this clone: Its specificity is not known.

The time point denotes: week 23, last vaccination. Every vaccination contained 300 ug of the mutant IDH1 20-mer peptide and was paired with topical imiquimod. V gave up 3 bases and J gave up 2 bases; unmatched junction bases: 4. The CDR3 consists of 14 residues. Germline CDR1 reads SGHDT; CDR2 reads YYEEEE. Using immunoSEQ multiplex PCR, the repertoire was profiled, and TCRdb retains in-frame clones only, with some absent. Of over 45,000 clones detected, approximately 80% appear once; the ten largest clones hold under 8%. The TCR sequence derives from a man aged 40-55 years with glioma. Sequences were derived from PBMCs, sampled from a glioma patient whose treatment included an IDH1 peptide vaccine. V usage is TRBV5-6 and J usage is TRBJ1-2, with 7 bases aligning to TRBD1. Here the CDR3 DNA reads TGTGCCAGCAGCTGGGACAGAAACAACTATGGCTACACCTTC. Translating it yields CASSWDRNNYGYTF.